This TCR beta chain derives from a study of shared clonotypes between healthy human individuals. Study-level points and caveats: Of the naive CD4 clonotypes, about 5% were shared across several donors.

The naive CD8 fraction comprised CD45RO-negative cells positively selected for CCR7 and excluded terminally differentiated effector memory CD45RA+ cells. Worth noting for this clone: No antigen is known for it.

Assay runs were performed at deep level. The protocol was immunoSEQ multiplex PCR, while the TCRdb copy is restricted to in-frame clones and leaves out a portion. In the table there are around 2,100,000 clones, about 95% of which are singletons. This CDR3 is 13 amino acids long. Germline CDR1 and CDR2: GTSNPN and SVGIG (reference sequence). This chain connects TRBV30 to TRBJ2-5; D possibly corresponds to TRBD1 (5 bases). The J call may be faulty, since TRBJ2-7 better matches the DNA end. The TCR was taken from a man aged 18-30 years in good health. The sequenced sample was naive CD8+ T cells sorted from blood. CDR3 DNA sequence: TGTGCCTGGAGTGTAGGGGTTTACTACGAGCAGTACTTC. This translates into CAWSVGVYYEQYF.